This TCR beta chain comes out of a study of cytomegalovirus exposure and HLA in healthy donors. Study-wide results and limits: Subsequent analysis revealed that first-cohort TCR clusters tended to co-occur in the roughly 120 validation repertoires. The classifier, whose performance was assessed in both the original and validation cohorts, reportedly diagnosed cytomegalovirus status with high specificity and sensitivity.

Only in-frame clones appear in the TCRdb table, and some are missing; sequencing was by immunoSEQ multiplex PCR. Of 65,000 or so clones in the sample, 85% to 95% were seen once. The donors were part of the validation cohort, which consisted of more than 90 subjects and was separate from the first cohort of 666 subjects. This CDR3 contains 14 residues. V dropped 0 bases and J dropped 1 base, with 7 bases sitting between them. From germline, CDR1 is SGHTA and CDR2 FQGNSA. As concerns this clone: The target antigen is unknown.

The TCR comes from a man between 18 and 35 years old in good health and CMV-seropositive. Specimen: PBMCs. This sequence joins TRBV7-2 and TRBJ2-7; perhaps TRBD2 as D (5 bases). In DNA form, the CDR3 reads TGTGCCAGCAGCTTAGCTGCGGGTTCCTACGAGCAGTACTTC. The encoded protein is CASSLAAGSYEQYF.